A selection of T cell receptor beta chains follows, all from one sample in a study of blood T cell repertoires in COVID-19. Repertoires were generated with immunoSEQ multiplex PCR, while TCRdb's copy carries only in-frame clones and drops some. This table holds approximately 270,000 clones, over 80% found once. Material: PBMCs or T cells enriched from blood (not recorded which). These receptors all stem from a woman in her 30s with acute COVID-19. Each CDR3 is given with its conserved first and last residue. The order of the fields is clone size, V gene, J gene, D gene, CDR3 DNA, CDR3 protein. D genes are given only for firm matches. Clone size appears in some rows only: once, few, many, or a class for an expanded clone.

clone_size: NA; v_call: TRBV6-5; j_call: TRBJ2-7; d_call: TRBD2; cdr3_nt: TGTGCCAGCAGTTACTCTCGCGGGAGCTACGAGCAGTACTTC; cdr3_aa: CASSYSRGSYEQYF
clone_size: NA; v_call: TRBV7-9; j_call: TRBJ1-1; d_call: NA; cdr3_nt: TGTGCCAGCAGCTTAACGGAACAGGACGGTCGCGTTGCTTTCTTT; cdr3_aa: CASSLTEQDGRVAFF
clone_size: NA; v_call: TRBV29-1; j_call: TRBJ2-1; d_call: NA; cdr3_nt: TGCAGCGTTAGGGGACTCAATCACAATGAGCAGTTCTTC; cdr3_aa: CSVRGLNHNEQFF
clone_size: NA; v_call: TRBV5-4; j_call: TRBJ1-2; d_call: NA; cdr3_nt: TGTGCCAGCAGCCAGTCAGGGGACTATGGCTACACCTTC; cdr3_aa: CASSQSGDYGYTF
clone_size: few; v_call: TRBV5-5; j_call: TRBJ1-6; d_call: NA; cdr3_nt: TGTGCCAGCAGCTTGGCGCCGACGGCGGCCCCTAATTCACCCCTCCACTTT; cdr3_aa: CASSLAPTAAPNSPLHF
clone_size: NA; v_call: TRBV7-9; j_call: TRBJ2-7; d_call: NA; cdr3_nt: TGTGCCAGCAGCCCGCCACGGAGCGACTACGAGCAGTACTTC; cdr3_aa: CASSPPRSDYEQYF
clone_size: NA; v_call: TRBV5-1; j_call: TRBJ2-3; d_call: NA; cdr3_nt: TGCGCCAGCAGCTTGAGCGTATCTGGCTCAGATACGCAGTATTTT; cdr3_aa: CASSLSVSGSDTQYF
clone_size: NA; v_call: TRBV24-1; j_call: TRBJ1-2; d_call: NA; cdr3_nt: TGTGCCACCAGTGGTTGGCGGCGGGGTGATTATGGCTACACCTTC; cdr3_aa: CATSGWRRGDYGYTF
clone_size: NA; v_call: TRBV12-5; j_call: TRBJ2-1; d_call: TRBD2; cdr3_nt: TGTGCTAGTGGTTTTACCTTGGGGCGGGAGGGCCCCCACAATGAGCAGTTCTTC; cdr3_aa: CASGFTLGREGPHNEQFF
clone_size: NA; v_call: TRBV6-1; j_call: TRBJ2-7; d_call: TRBD1; cdr3_nt: TGTGCCAGCAGTGGATCCGGGACAGGGTATCCCTACGAGCAGTACTTC; cdr3_aa: CASSGSGTGYPYEQYF
clone_size: NA; v_call: TRBV2; j_call: TRBJ2-4; d_call: TRBD2; cdr3_nt: TGTGCCAGCAGTGAACCGGGAGGGGGAAACATTCAGTACTTC; cdr3_aa: CASSEPGGGNIQYF
clone_size: NA; v_call: TRBV5-1; j_call: TRBJ2-1; d_call: TRBD2; cdr3_nt: TGCGCCAGCAGCTCGGGACTAGCGCTCTACAATGAGCAGTTCTTC; cdr3_aa: CASSSGLALYNEQFF
clone_size: NA; v_call: TRBV28; j_call: TRBJ1-5; d_call: NA; cdr3_nt: TGTGCCAGCAGTTTATACAGTCAGCCCCAGCATTTT; cdr3_aa: CASSLYSQPQHF
clone_size: NA; v_call: TRBV5-7; j_call: TRBJ1-5; d_call: NA; cdr3_nt: TGTGCCAGCAGCTTGGGGGGGGTCAATCAGCCCCAGCATTTT; cdr3_aa: CASSLGGVNQPQHF
clone_size: NA; v_call: TRBV7-3; j_call: TRBJ2-3; d_call: TRBD2; cdr3_nt: TGTGCCAGCAGCTTAAGTATAGCGGGAGGTCGGGATACGCAGTATTTT; cdr3_aa: CASSLSIAGGRDTQYF
clone_size: NA; v_call: TRBV5-1; j_call: TRBJ2-7; d_call: TRBD2; cdr3_nt: TGCGCCAGCAGGGGCGGGGCTAGCGGGAGTAACGAGCAGTACTTC; cdr3_aa: CASRGGASGSNEQYF
clone_size: NA; v_call: TRBV28; j_call: TRBJ2-7; d_call: NA; cdr3_nt: TGTGCCAGCAGTTTTTCGAGCGAGCAGTACTTC; cdr3_aa: CASSFSSEQYF
clone_size: NA; v_call: TRBV7-3; j_call: TRBJ2-3; d_call: NA; cdr3_nt: TGTGCCAGCAGCTCGGACTTGACAGATACGCAGTATTTT; cdr3_aa: CASSSDLTDTQYF
clone_size: NA; v_call: TRBV27; j_call: TRBJ1-4; d_call: NA; cdr3_nt: TGTGCCAGCAGTCCTCGGACAGCTAATGAAAAACTGTTTTTT; cdr3_aa: CASSPRTANEKLFF
clone_size: NA; v_call: TRBV27; j_call: TRBJ2-3; d_call: NA; cdr3_nt: TGTGCCAGCAGTTTAATCAGCGGTTCCTTGCGGACAGATACGCAGTATTTT; cdr3_aa: CASSLISGSLRTDTQYF
clone_size: NA; v_call: TRBV3-1/TRBV3-2; j_call: TRBJ1-2; d_call: TRBD1; cdr3_nt: TGTGCCAGCAGCCAAGTAATTACAGGGGGCTATGGCTACACCTTC; cdr3_aa: CASSQVITGGYGYTF
clone_size: once; v_call: TRBV5-1; j_call: TRBJ2-3; d_call: NA; cdr3_nt: TGCGCCAGCAGTCAGACCAGGGGTAGCGATACGCAGTATTTT; cdr3_aa: CASSQTRGSDTQYF
clone_size: few; v_call: TRBV29-1; j_call: TRBJ2-2; d_call: NA; cdr3_nt: TGCAGCGGCCGGGTGCATAACACCGGGGAGCTGTTTTTT; cdr3_aa: CSGRVHNTGELFF
clone_size: NA; v_call: TRBV7-9; j_call: TRBJ2-7; d_call: NA; cdr3_nt: TGTGCCAGCAGCTTTTGGACGGAGGAACTTTACGAGCAGTACTTC; cdr3_aa: CASSFWTEELYEQYF
clone_size: NA; v_call: TRBV4-1; j_call: TRBJ1-2; d_call: TRBD1; cdr3_nt: TGCGCCAGCAGCCAAGATAGGACAGGGAAAGGCTACACCTTC; cdr3_aa: CASSQDRTGKGYTF
clone_size: NA; v_call: TRBV28; j_call: TRBJ1-1; d_call: NA; cdr3_nt: TGTGCCAGCAGTTTAGGACAACCAGAAGCTTTCTTT; cdr3_aa: CASSLGQPEAFF